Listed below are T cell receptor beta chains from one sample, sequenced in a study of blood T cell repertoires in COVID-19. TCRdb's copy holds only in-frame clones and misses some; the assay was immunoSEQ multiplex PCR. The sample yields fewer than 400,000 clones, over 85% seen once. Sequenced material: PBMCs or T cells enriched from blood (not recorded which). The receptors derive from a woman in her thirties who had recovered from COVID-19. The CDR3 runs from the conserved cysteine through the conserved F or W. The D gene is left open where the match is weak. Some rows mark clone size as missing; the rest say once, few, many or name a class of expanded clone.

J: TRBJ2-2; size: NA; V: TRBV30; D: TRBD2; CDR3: CAWSLPGGTGELFF; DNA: TGTGCCTGGAGTCTCCCGGGGGGCACCGGGGAGCTGTTTTTT
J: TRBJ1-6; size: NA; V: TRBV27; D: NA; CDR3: CASSFRANSPLHF; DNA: TGTGCCAGCAGTTTCAGGGCTAATTCACCCCTCCACTTT
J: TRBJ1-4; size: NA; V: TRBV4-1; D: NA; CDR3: CASRKGDWGEKLFF; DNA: TGCGCCAGCAGAAAAGGGGATTGGGGTGAAAAACTGTTTTTT
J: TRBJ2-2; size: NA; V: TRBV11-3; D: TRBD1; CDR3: CASSPRTGVSATGELFF; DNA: TGTGCCAGCAGTCCTCGTACAGGGGTTTCGGCCACCGGGGAGCTGTTTTTT
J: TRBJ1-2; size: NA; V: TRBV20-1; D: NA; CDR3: CSASDPNRLSLAGYTF; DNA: TGCAGTGCTAGTGACCCAAACAGGCTGAGTTTGGCTGGCTACACCTTC
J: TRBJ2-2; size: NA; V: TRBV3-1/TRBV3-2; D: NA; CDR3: CAILRVTGELFF; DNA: TGTGCCATCCTCCGGGTTACCGGGGAGCTGTTTTTT
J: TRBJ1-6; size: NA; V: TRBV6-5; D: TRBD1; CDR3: CASSYRQGSYNSPLHF; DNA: TGTGCCAGCAGTTACAGACAGGGCTCCTATAATTCACCCCTCCACTTT
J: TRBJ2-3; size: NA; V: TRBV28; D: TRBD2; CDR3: CASSRSGTGADTQYF; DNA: TGTGCCAGCAGTCGAAGCGGGACGGGGGCAGATACGCAGTATTTT
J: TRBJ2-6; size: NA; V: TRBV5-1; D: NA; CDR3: CASSLRAGANVLTF; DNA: TGCGCCAGCAGCTTAAGAGCTGGGGCCAACGTCCTGACTTTC
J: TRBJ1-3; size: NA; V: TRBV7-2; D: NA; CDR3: CASSLNQGNTIYF; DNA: TGTGCCAGCAGCTTAAATCAAGGAAACACCATATATTTT
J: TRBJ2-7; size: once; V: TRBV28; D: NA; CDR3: CAREVEKSYEQYF; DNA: TGTGCCAGGGAAGTGGAGAAATCCTACGAGCAGTACTTC
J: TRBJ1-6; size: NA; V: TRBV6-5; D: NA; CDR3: CASSYQTVNSPLHF; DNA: TGTGCCAGCAGTTACCAGACAGTTAATTCACCCCTCCACTTT
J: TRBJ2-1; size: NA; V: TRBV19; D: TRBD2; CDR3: CASTVSQLAGVDYNEQFF; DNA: TGTGCCAGTACCGTATCCCAACTAGCGGGAGTGGACTACAATGAGCAGTTCTTC
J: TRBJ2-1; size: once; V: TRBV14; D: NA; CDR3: CASSQEWGAYNEQFF; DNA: TGTGCCAGCAGCCAAGAGTGGGGGGCCTACAATGAGCAGTTCTTC
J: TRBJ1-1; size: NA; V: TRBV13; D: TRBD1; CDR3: CASSLGTVNTEAFF; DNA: TGTGCCAGCAGCCTTGGGACAGTGAACACTGAAGCTTTCTTT
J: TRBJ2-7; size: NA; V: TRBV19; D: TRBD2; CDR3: CASSSEKLAGLSYEQYF; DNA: TGTGCCAGTAGTTCTGAAAAACTAGCGGGCCTCTCCTACGAGCAGTACTTC
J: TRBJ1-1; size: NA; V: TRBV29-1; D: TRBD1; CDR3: CSVGQGRFEAFF; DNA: TGCAGCGTGGGACAGGGTCGTTTTGAAGCTTTCTTT
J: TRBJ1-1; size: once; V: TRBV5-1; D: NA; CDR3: CASSPGQMNTEAFF; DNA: TGCGCCAGCAGCCCCGGACAGATGAACACTGAAGCTTTCTTT
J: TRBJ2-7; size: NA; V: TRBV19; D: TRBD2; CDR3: CASSIEGLAGPYEQYF; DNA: TGTGCCAGTAGTATAGAGGGGCTAGCGGGGCCCTACGAGCAGTACTTC
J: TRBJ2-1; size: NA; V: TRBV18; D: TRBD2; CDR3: CASSPWTSGGMNEQFF; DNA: TGTGCCAGCTCACCATGGACTAGCGGGGGGATGAATGAGCAGTTCTTC
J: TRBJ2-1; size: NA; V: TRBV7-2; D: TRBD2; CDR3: CASSSQRERPNDEQFF; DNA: TGTGCCAGCAGCTCCCAGCGGGAACGGCCGAACGATGAGCAGTTCTTC
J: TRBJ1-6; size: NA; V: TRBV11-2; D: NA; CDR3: CASSLEGGSYNSPLHF; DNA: TGTGCCAGCAGCTTAGAAGGGGGTTCCTATAATTCACCCCTCCACTTT
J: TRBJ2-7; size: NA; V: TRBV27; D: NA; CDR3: CASRLGRSTEQYF; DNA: TGTGCCAGCAGGTTGGGGCGGTCCACCGAGCAGTACTTC
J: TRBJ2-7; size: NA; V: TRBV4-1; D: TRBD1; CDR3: CASSLTGTGDPEQYF; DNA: TGCGCCAGCAGCCTTACCGGGACAGGGGATCCCGAGCAGTACTTC
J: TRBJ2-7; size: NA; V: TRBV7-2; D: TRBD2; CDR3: CASSSLGEGRSYEQYF; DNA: TGTGCCAGCAGCTCACTGGGGGAGGGCCGGTCCTACGAGCAGTACTTC
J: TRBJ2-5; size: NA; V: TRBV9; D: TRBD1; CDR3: CASSASWRTGGFEETQYF; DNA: TGTGCCAGCAGCGCCAGCTGGAGGACAGGGGGGTTCGAAGAGACCCAGTACTTC
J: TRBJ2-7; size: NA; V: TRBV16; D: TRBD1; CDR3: CASSQQGAYEQYF; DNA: TGTGCCAGCAGCCAACAGGGGGCCTACGAGCAGTACTTC
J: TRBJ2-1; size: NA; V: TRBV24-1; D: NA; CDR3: CATTVGGEQFF; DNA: TGTGCCACCACTGTCGGGGGTGAGCAGTTCTTC